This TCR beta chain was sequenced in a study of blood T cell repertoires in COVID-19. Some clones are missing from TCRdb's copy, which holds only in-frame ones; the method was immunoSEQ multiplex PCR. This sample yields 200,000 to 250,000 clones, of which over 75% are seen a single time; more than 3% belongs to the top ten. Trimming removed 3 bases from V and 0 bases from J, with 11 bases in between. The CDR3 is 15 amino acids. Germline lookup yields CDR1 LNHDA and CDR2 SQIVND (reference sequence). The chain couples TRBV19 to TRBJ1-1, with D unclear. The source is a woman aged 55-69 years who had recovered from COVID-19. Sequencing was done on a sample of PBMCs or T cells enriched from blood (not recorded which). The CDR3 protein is CASSIGLQMNTEAFF. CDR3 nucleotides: TGTGCCAGTAGTATTGGACTTCAGATGAACACTGAAGCTTTCTTT.